The 21 T cell receptor beta chains below were found in one sample sequenced in a study of cytomegalovirus exposure and HLA in healthy donors. PCR employed 60 Vbeta and 13 Jbeta primers. This table comes from immunoSEQ multiplex PCR, and its TCRdb copy is limited to in-frame clones, with some not included. The table shows approximately 150,000 clones, with more than 80% occurring only once. What was sequenced was PBMCs. Receptor source: a man younger than 30 in good health and CMV-seronegative.

The V call is TRBV18, the J call TRBJ1-1, with 8 positions matching TRBD1. Germline V lookup: CDR1 KGHSH, CDR2 LQKENI. With 2 bases clipped from V and 7 bases from J, the junction kept 12 bases outside the gene matches. CDR3 length equals 16 residues. The CDR3 loop reads CASSPGPGGITDEAFF. The CDR3, as DNA: TGTGCCAGCTCACCAGGGCCAGGGGGCATAACGGATGAAGCTTTCTTT.

The V call is TRBV29-1, the J call TRBJ1-1, with D unclear. This CDR3 spans 14 amino acids. Trimming pared 2 bases from V and 2 bases from J, leaving 12 bases between. Per the germline V gene, CDR1 is SQVTM and CDR2 is ANQGSEA. The CDR3 bases are TGCAGCGTTGAAAGGCAGGCGGGAAACACTGAAGCTTTCTTT. Translated: CSVERQAGNTEAFF.

This clone turned up a few times. The chain carries TRBV6-5 and TRBJ2-1, with D possibly being TRBD2 (5 bases). Germline CDR1 MNHEY, CDR2 SVGAGI. This CDR3 comprises 16 residues. V was cut by 0 bases and J by 1 base, with 10 bases left in between. CDR3 DNA sequence: TGTGCCAGCAGTTACTCGCTAGCAGGATCCTACAATGAGCAGTTCTTC. Protein product: CASSYSLAGSYNEQFF.

J is TRBJ1-4 and V is TRBV28, with D tentatively TRBD1 (6 bases). With 6 bases removed from V and 4 bases from J, the gap between germline ends came to 12 bases. In germline, CDR1 is MDHEN, CDR2 SYDVKM. The CDR3 is made up of 14 amino acids. CDR3 coding DNA: TGTGCCAGCAGGTACGACAGGATTAATGAAAAACTGTTTTTT. It translates to CASRYDRINEKLFF.

V is TRBV7-8 and J is TRBJ2-3; 11 positions match TRBD2. CDR1 is SGHVS, CDR2 FQNEAQ, per germline. The CDR3 is made up of 15 amino acids. Losses at the gene ends were 5 bases for V and 1 base for J; bases not matched to a gene: 2. CDR3 amino acids: CASSTLAGGTDTQYF. The DNA for the CDR3 is TGTGCCAGCAGCACACTAGCGGGGGGCACAGATACGCAGTATTTT. Based on the CDR3 plus reference TRBV7-8 and TRBJ2-3, the full variable domain is GAGVSQSPRYKVAKRGQDVALRCDPISGHVSLFWYQQALGQGPEFLTYFQNEAQLDKSGLPSDRFFAERPEGSVSTLKIQRTQQEDSAVYLCASSTLAGGTDTQYFGPGTRLTVL.

V gene TRBV5-1 combines with J gene TRBJ1-5; possibly TRBD1 for D (6 bases). Germline V gene data show CDR1 as SGHRS and CDR2 as YFSETQ. The CDR3 consists of 15 residues. V lost 4 bases and J lost 0, with 11 bases in between. CDR3 coding DNA: TGCGCCAGCAGCGTTGGGACAACTAGCAATCAGCCCCAGCATTTT. This gives the protein CASSVGTTSNQPQHF.

The chain recombines TRBV5-6 with TRBJ2-3; 13 bases are shared with TRBD2. The germline CDR1 and CDR2 sequences are SGHDT and YYEEEE. V was clipped by 3 bases and J by 1 base; unmatched bases: 5. The CDR3 sequence is 17 residues long. This chain's CDR3 is CASSWRTSGGRTDTQYF. CDR3 bases: TGTGCCAGCAGCTGGCGGACTAGCGGGGGACGCACAGATACGCAGTATTTT.

The chain combines TRBV27 with TRBJ2-7, with 9 nucleotides matching TRBD1. Looked up from germline, CDR1 is MNHEY and CDR2 is SMNVEV (reference sequence). The CDR3 extends over 14 amino acids. Unmatched junction bases numbered 10, after V lost 4 bases and J lost 9 bases. DNA of the CDR3: TGTGCCAGCAGTTCACTTTACAGGGGGCGCCGGCAGTACTTC. Protein sequence: CASSSLYRGRRQYF.

This chain uses TRBV5-4 with TRBJ2-5; 11 bases match TRBD2. The germline V gene encodes CDR1 SGHNT and CDR2 YYREEE (reference sequence). V shed 5 bases, J shed 4 bases, and the junction held 4 bases outside the gene matches. The CDR3 has 14 amino acids. In nucleotides, the CDR3 is TGTGCCAGCAGACCCGGACTAGCGGGAGAGACCCAGTACTTC. Its protein product is CASRPGLAGETQYF.

J is TRBJ2-1 and V is TRBV27; 12 positions agree with TRBD2. There are 18 residues in the CDR3. Germline V gene lookup returns CDR1 MNHEY and CDR2 SMNVEV (reference sequence). V was clipped by 7 bases and J by 5 bases; unmatched bases: 15. DNA of the CDR3: TGTGCCAGCACAACTTTCCGGACCCCTAGCGGGGGGGACAATGAGCAGTTCTTC. Encoded protein: CASTTFRTPSGGDNEQFF.

This clone was counted once. The V and J genes are TRBV5-1 and TRBJ2-3; the D gene is possibly TRBD1 (6 bases). The germline V gene has CDR1 SGHRS and CDR2 YFSETQ. V lost 4 bases, J lost 0 bases, and 9 bases lay in between. The CDR3 is 14 amino acids. The chain's CDR3 is CASSQDSSTDTQYF. Written as DNA, the CDR3 is TGCGCCAGCAGCCAGGACAGTAGCACAGATACGCAGTATTTT.

The V call is TRBV6-6, the J call TRBJ1-2; the match to TRBD1 covers 8 bases. With V trimmed by 0 bases and J by 6 bases, 6 bases remained unmatched. CDR3 size: 15 residues. Germline values: CDR1 MNHNY, CDR2 SVGAGI (reference sequence). CDR3 loop: CASSYSRQGADGYTF. The DNA for the CDR3 is TGTGCCAGCAGTTACTCGCGCCAGGGGGCCGATGGCTACACCTTC.

The chain uses TRBV7-9 and TRBJ2-1; TRBD1 aligns across 9 bases. The CDR3 covers 18 residues. The V and J ends lost 4 bases and 0 bases, in that order; junction bases with no gene match: 10. Germline V lookup: CDR1 SEHNR, CDR2 FQNEAQ (reference sequence). CDR3 protein: CASSSTEKTGGSYNEQFF. DNA for the CDR3: TGTGCCAGCAGCTCGACCGAAAAGACAGGGGGCTCCTACAATGAGCAGTTCTTC.

V is TRBV5-4 and J is TRBJ2-2, with 7 bases matching TRBD2. V lost 5 bases and J lost 2; bases outside the gene matches: 3. Germline CDR1 reads SGHNT; CDR2 reads YYREEE (reference sequence). The CDR3 is 14 amino acids. The DNA for the CDR3 is TGTGCCAGCAGTCCTAGCGGTAACACCGGGGAGCTGTTTTTT. It codes for CASSPSGNTGELFF.

This sequence joins TRBV6-5 and TRBJ2-1, with D tentatively TRBD2 (6 bases). Germline loops: CDR1 MNHEY, CDR2 SVGAGI. Trimming removed 6 bases at V and 0 bases at J, with 9 bases between. The CDR3 contains 14 residues. DNA of the CDR3: TGTGCCAGCAGGGGACTTCTCTCCTACAATGAGCAGTTCTTC. Translated, it gives CASRGLLSYNEQFF.

This chain connects TRBV27 to TRBJ2-5, with 8 bases identical to TRBD2. The CDR3 is 15 residues long. V lost 10 bases, J lost 3 bases, and 13 bases stayed unmatched. In germline, CDR1 is MNHEY, CDR2 SMNVEV (reference sequence). CDR3 nucleotide sequence: TGTGCCACCAGCGCCGGGCGGGGGGCGGAAGAGACCCAGTACTTC. It is translated as CATSAGRGAEETQYF.

V gene TRBV9 combines with J gene TRBJ2-1; D perhaps matches TRBD1 (5 bases). Per the germline V gene, CDR1 is SGDLS and CDR2 is YYNGEE. The CDR3 extends over 14 amino acids. Deletions cut 4 bases from V and 13 bases from J, with 21 bases between. The CDR3 spells CASSFRLGGQGQFF. The CDR3 nucleotides read TGTGCCAGCAGCTTCCGCCTTGGTGGGCAGGGACAGTTCTTC.

The chain carries TRBV15 and TRBJ1-5, with D unclear. This CDR3 spans 15 amino acids. V dropped 0 bases and J dropped 0 bases, with 6 bases sitting between them. Per the germline V gene, CDR1 is LNHNV and CDR2 is YYDKDF (reference sequence). DNA for the CDR3: TGTGCCACCAGCAGAGACAGAAATAGCAATCAGCCCCAGCATTTT. Residues: CATSRDRNSNQPQHF.

In regard to this clone: One end of the junction fails to match germline, which may point to a read error. The chain carries TRBV15 and TRBJ2-7, with D possibly TRBD2 on 5 matching bases. The CDR3 sequence is 13 residues long. The V gene's germline CDR1 is LNHNV and CDR2 YYDKDF (reference sequence). CDR3 sequence reads: CATSRGNDYERYF. The CDR3 DNA sequence: TGTGCCACCAGCAGAGGTAACGACTACGAGCGGTACTTC. The full variable domain, its missing parts supplied by reference TRBV15 and TRBJ2-7, is DAMVIQNPRYQVTQFGKPVTLSCSQTLNHNVMYWYQQKSSQAPKLLFHYYDKDFNNEADTPDNFQSRRPNTSFCFLDIRSPGLGDTAMYLCATSRGNDYERYFGPGTRLTVT.

The chain joins TRBV5-1 to TRBJ2-3; D is undetermined. The V end lost 6 bases, the J end lost 6 bases, and 14 bases lay between the germline ends. Germline CDR1 SGHRS, CDR2 YFSETQ. CDR3 length: 13 amino acids. The CDR3 loop reads CASIPPNADTQYF. The DNA of the CDR3 is TGCGCCAGCATCCCCCCTAACGCGGATACGCAGTATTTT.

V usage is TRBV15 and J usage is TRBJ1-1; D is possibly TRBD1 (5 bases). V was clipped by 3 bases and J by 0 bases, with 14 bases between them. This CDR3 is 16 amino acids long. Germline V gives CDR1 LNHNV, CDR2 YYDKDF (reference sequence). CDR3 in DNA: TGTGCCACCAGCAGGGACGATAGACAGTTGAACACTGAAGCTTTCTTT. The encoded protein is CATSRDDRQLNTEAFF.